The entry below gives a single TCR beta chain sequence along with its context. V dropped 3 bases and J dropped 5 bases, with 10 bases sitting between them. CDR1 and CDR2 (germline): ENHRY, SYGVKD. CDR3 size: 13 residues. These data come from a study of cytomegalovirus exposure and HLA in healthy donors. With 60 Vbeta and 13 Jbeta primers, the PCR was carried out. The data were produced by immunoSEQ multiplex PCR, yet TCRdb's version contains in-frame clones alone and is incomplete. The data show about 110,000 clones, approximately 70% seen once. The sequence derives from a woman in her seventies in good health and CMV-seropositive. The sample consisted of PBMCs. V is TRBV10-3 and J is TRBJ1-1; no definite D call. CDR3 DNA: TGTGCCATCAGTGACGCGGTTCGGACTGAAGCTTTCTTT. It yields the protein CAISDAVRTEAFF.